The entry that follows covers one TCR beta chain sequence. The data are from a study of blood T cell repertoires in COVID-19. Study-wide background: Acute and convalescent COVID-19 specimens originated in the United States, Italy and Spain. Nucleic acid was either cDNA or gDNA, and it came from T cells, B-cell-depleted T cells, or PBMCs.

Profiled with immunoSEQ multiplex PCR; TCRdb holds only in-frame clones, not every one. Found here are 59,000 or so clones, 75% to 85% of them singletons; the top ten hold 10% to 15%. This sequence originates from a human donor in a cohort sampled during active COVID-19. The sample comprised peripheral blood.

In DNA, the CDR3 is TGTGCCAGCAGTTATCGGTCCGTGAGGTCTGAAGCTTTCTTT. Translating it yields CASSYRSVRSEAFF. The gene calls are TRBV6-5 and TRBJ1-1; D not certain. The V end lost 3 bases, the J end lost 6 bases, and 14 bases lay between the germline ends. This CDR3 region has 14 residues. Germline CDR1 MNHEY, CDR2 SVGAGI.